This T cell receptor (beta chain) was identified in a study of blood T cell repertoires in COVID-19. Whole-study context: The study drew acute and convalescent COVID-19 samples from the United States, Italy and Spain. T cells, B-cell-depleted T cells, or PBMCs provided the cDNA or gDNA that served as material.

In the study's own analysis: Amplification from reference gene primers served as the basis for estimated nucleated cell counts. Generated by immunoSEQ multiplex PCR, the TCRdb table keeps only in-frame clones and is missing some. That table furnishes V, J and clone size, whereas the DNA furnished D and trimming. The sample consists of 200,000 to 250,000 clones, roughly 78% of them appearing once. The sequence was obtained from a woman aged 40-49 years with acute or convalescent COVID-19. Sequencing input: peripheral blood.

CDR3: CASLRAGDKNTGELFF. Here the CDR3 DNA reads TGTGCCAGCCTTCGGGCAGGGGATAAGAACACCGGGGAGCTGTTTTTT. V gene TRBV27 combines with J gene TRBJ2-2, with D possibly TRBD1 on 6 matching bases. This CDR3 contains 16 residues. The germline V and J ends were trimmed by 8 bases and 1 base, with 17 bases remaining between them. Germline loops: CDR1 MNHEY, CDR2 SMNVEV (reference sequence).